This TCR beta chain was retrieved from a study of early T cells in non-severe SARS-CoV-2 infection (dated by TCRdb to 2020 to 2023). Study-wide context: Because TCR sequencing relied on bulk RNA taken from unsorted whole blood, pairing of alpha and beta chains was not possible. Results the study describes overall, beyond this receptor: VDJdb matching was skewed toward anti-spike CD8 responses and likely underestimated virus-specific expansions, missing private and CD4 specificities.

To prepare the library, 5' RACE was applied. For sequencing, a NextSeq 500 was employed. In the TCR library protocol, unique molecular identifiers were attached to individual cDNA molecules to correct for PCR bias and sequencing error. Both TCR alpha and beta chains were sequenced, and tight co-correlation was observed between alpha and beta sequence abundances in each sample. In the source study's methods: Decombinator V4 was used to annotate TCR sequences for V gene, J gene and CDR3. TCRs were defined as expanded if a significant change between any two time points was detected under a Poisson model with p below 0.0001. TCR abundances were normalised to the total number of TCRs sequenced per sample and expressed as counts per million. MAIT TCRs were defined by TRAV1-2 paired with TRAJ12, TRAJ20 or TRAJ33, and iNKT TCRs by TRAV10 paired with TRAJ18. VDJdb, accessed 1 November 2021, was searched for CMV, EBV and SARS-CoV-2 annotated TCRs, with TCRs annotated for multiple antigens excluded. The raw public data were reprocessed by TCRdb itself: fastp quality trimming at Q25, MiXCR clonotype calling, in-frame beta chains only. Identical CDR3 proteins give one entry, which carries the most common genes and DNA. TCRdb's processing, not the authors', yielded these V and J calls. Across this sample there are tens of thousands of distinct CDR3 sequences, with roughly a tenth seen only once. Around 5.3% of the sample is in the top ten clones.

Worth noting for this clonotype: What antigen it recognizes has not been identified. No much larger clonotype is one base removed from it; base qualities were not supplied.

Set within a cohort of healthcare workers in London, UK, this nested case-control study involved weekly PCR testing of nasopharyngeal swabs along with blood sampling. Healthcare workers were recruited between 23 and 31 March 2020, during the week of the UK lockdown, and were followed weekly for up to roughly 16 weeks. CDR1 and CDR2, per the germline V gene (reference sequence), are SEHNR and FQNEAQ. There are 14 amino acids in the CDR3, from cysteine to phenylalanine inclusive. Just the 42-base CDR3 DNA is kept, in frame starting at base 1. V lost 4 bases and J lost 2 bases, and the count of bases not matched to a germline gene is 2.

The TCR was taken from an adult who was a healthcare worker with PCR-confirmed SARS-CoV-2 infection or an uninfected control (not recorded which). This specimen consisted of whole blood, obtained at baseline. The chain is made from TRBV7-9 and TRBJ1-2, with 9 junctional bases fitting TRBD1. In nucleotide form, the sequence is TGTGCCAGCAGCTCCGGGACAGGGAACTATGGCTACACCTTC. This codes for CASSSGTGNYGYTF. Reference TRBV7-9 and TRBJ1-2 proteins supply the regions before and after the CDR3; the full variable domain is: DTGVSQNPRHKITKRGQNVTFRCDPISEHNRLYWYRQTLGQGPEFLTYFQNEAQLEKSRLLSDRFSAERPKGSFSTLEIQRTEQGDSAMYLCASSSGTGNYGYTFGSGTRLTVV.